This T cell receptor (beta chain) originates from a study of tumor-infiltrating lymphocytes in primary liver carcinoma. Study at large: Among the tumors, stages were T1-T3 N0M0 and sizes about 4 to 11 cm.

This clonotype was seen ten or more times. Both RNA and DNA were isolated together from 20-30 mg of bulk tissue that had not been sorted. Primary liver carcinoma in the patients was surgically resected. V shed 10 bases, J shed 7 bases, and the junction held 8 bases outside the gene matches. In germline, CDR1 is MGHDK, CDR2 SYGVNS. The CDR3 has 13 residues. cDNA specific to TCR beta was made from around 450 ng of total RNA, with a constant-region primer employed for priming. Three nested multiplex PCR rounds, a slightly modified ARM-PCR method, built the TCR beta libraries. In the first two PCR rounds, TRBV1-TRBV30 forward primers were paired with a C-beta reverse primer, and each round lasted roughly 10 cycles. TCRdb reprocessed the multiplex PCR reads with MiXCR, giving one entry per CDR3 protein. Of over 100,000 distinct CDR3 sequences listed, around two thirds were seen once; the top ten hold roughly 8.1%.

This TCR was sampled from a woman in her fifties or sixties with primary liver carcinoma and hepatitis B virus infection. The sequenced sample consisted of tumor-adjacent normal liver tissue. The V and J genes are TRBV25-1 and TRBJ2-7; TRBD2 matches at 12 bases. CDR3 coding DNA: TGTGCCACTGCGACTAGCGGGAGTTTTGAGCAGTACTTC. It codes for CATATSGSFEQYF.